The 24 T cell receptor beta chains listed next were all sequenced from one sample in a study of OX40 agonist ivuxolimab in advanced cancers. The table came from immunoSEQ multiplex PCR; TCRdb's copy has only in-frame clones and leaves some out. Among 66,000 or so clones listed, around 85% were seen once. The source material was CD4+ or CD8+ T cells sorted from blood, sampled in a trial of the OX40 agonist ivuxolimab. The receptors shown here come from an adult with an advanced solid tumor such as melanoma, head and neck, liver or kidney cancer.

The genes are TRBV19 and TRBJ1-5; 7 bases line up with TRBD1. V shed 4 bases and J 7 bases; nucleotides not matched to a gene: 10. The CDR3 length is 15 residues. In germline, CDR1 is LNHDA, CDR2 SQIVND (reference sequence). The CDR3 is CASSRGRQGNQPQHF. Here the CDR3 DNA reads TGTGCCAGTAGTAGGGGTAGACAGGGTAACCAGCCCCAGCATTTT. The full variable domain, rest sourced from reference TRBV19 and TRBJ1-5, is DGGITQSPKYLFRKEGQNVTLSCEQNLNHDAMYWYRQDPGQGLRLIYYSQIVNDFQKGDIAEGYSVSREKKESFPLTVTSAQKNPTAFYLCASSRGRQGNQPQHFGDGTRLSIL.

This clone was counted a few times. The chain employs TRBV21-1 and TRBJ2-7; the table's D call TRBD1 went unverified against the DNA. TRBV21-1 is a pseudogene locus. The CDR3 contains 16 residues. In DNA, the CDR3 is TGTGCCAGCAGCAAAGTAGTCGGACAGGGGTACTACGAGCAGTACTTC. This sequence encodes CASSKVVGQGYYEQYF.

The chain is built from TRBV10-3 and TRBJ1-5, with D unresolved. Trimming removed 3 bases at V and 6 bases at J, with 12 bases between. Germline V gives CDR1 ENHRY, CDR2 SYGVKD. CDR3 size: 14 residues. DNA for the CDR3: TGTGCCATCAGTGAAGGAGCAAGTCGTCAGCCCCAGCATTTT. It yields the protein CAISEGASRQPQHF.

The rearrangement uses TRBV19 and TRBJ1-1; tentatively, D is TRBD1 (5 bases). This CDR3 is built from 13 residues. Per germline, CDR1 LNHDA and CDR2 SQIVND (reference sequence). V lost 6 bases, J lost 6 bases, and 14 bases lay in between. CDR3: CASRSRGVAEAFF. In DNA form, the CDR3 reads TGTGCCAGTAGATCTCGGGGGGTAGCTGAAGCTTTCTTT.

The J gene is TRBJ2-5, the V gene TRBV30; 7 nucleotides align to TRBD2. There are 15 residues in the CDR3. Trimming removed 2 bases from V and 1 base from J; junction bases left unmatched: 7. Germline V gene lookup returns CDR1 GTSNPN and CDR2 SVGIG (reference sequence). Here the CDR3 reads CAWSPGLAAQETQYF. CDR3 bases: TGTGCCTGGAGTCCCGGCCTAGCGGCCCAAGAGACCCAGTACTTC. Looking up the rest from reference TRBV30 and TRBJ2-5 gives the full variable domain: SQTIHQWPATLVQPVGSPLSLECTVEGTSNPNLYWYRQAAGRGLQLLFYSVGIGQISSEVPQNLSASRPQDRQFILSSKKLLLSDSGFYLCAWSPGLAAQETQYFGPGTRLLVL.

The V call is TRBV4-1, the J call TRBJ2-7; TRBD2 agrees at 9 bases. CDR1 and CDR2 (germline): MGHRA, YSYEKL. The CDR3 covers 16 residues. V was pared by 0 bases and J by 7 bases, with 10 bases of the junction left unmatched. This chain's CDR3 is CASSQEGLAGVIEQYF. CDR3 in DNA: TGCGCCAGCAGCCAAGAGGGATTAGCGGGAGTAATAGAGCAGTACTTC.

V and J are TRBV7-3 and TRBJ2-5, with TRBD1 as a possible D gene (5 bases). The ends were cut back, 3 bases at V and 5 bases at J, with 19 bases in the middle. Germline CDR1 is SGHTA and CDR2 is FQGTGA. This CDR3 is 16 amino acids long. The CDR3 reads CASSFGSGRGKETQYF. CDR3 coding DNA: TGTGCCAGCAGCTTCGGATCAGGAAGGGGCAAGGAGACCCAGTACTTC.

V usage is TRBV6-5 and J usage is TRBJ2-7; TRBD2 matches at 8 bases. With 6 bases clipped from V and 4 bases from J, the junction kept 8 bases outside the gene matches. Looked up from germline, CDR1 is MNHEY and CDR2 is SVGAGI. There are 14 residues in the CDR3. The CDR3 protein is CASRRSGSTYEQYF. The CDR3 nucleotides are TGTGCCAGCAGGCGGAGCGGGAGTACTTACGAGCAGTACTTC.

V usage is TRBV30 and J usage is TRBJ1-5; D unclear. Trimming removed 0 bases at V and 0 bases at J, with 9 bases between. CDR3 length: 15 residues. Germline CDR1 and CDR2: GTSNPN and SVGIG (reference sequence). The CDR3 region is CAWSVGIYSNQPQHF. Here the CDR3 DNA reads TGTGCCTGGAGTGTGGGGATTTATAGCAATCAGCCCCAGCATTTT. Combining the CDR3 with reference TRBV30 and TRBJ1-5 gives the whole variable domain SQTIHQWPATLVQPVGSPLSLECTVEGTSNPNLYWYRQAAGRGLQLLFYSVGIGQISSEVPQNLSASRPQDRQFILSSKKLLLSDSGFYLCAWSVGIYSNQPQHFGDGTRLSIL.

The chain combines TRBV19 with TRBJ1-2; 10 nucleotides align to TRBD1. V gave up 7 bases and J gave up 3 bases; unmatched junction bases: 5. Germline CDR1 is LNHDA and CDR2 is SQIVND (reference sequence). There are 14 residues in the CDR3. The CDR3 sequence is CASKQTGGYYGYTF. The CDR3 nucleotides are TGTGCCAGTAAGCAGACAGGGGGCTACTATGGCTACACCTTC. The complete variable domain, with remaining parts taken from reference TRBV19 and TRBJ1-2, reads DGGITQSPKYLFRKEGQNVTLSCEQNLNHDAMYWYRQDPGQGLRLIYYSQIVNDFQKGDIAEGYSVSREKKESFPLTVTSAQKNPTAFYLCASKQTGGYYGYTFGSGTRLTVV.

CDR3 DNA: TGTGCCAGCAGCGTAGCTACTTCGGGAAGCGAGCAGTACTTC. Its protein product is CASSVATSGSEQYF. The rearrangement uses TRBV9 and TRBJ2-7; possible D gene TRBD2, 5 bases. The V and J ends lost 0 bases and 6 bases respectively, with 13 bases between them. The CDR3 runs 14 residues. The germline V gene has CDR1 SGDLS and CDR2 YYNGEE.

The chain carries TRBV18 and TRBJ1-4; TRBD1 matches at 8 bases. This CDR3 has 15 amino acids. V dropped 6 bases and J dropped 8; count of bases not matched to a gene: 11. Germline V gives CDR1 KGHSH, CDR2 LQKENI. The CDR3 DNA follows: TGTGCCAGCTCGGCTTACAGGGGGGAACGCGAAAAACTGTTTTTT. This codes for CASSAYRGEREKLFF.

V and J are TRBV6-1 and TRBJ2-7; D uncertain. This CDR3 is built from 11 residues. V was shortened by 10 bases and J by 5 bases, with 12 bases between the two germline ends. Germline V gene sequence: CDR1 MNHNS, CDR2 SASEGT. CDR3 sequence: CATTALNEQYF. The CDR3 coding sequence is TGTGCCACTACGGCGCTAAACGAGCAGTACTTC.

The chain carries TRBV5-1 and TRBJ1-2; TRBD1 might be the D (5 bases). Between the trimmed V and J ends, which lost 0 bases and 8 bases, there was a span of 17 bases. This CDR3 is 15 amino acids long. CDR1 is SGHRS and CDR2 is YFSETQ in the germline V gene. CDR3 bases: TGCGCCAGCAGCTTGGTCTTCGGGGCCGCTCAAGGCTACACCTTC. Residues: CASSLVFGAAQGYTF.

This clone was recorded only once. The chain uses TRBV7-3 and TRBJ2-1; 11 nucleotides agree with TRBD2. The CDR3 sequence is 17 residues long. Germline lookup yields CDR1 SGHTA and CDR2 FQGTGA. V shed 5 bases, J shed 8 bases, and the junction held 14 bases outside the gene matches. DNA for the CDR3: TGTGCCAGCAGCAAAGAGGTCACTAGCGGGAGTAGAGATGAGCAGTTCTTC. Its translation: CASSKEVTSGSRDEQFF.

The CDR3 DNA follows: TGCGCCAGCAGCTTGGAGCTTGGGACAGGGGTTTCACCCCTCCACTTT. Encoded protein: CASSLELGTGVSPLHF. The chain employs TRBV5-1 and TRBJ1-6, with 10 bases aligning to TRBD1. V lost 0 bases and J lost 9; bases outside the gene matches: 6. Germline V gene lookup returns CDR1 SGHRS and CDR2 YFSETQ. CDR3 size: 16 residues.

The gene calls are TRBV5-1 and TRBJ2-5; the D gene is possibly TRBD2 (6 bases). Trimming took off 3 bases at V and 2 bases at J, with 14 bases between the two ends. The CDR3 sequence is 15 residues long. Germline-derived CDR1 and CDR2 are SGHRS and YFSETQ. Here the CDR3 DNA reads TGCGCCAGCAGCTCTAACGTAGCGGAACAAGAGACCCAGTACTTC. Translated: CASSSNVAEQETQYF.

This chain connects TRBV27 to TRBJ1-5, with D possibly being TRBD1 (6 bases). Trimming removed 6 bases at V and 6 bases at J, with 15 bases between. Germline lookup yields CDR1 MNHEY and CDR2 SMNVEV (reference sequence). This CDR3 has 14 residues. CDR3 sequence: CASRQIQGGQPQHF. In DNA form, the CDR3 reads TGTGCCAGCAGACAAATACAGGGCGGTCAGCCCCAGCATTTT.

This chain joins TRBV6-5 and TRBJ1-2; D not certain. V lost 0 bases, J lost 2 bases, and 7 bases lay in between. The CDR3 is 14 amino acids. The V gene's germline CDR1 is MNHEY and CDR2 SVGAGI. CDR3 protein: CASSYSGRNYGYTF. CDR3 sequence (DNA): TGTGCCAGCAGTTACTCGGGGAGAAACTATGGCTACACCTTC.

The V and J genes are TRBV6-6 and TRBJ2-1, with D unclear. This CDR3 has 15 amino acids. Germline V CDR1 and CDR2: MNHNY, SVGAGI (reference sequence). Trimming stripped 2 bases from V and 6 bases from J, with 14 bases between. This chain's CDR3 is CASSYAVGQANEQFF. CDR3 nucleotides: TGTGCCAGCAGTTACGCCGTCGGGCAGGCCAATGAGCAGTTCTTC.

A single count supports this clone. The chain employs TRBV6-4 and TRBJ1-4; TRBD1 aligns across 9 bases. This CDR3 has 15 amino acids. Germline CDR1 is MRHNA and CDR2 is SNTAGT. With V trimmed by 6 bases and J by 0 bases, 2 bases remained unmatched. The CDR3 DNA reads TGTGCCAGCAGGGACAGGGGAGCAACTAATGAAAAACTGTTTTTT. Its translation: CASRDRGATNEKLFF.

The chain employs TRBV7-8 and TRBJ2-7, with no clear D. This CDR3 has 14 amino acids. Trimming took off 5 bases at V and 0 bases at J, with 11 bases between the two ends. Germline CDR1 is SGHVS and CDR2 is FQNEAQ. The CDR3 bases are TGTGCCAGCAGCCCCGACTCATACTCCTACGAGCAGTACTTC. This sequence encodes CASSPDSYSYEQYF.

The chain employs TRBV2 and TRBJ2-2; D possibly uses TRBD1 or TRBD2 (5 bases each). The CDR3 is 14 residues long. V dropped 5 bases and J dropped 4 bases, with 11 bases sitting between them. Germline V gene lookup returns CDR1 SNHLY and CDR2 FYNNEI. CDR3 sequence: CASSPGTLTGELFF. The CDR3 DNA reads TGTGCCAGCAGTCCCGGGACCCTCACCGGGGAGCTGTTTTTT.

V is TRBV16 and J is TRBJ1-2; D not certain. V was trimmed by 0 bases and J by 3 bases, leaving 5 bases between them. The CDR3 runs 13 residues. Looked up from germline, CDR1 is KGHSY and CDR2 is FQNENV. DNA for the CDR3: TGTGCCAGCAGCCAATCGTATTACTATGGCTACACCTTC. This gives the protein CASSQSYYYGYTF.